The next 15 T cell receptor beta chains were all read from a single sample in a study of T cells in localized non-small cell lung cancer. Using immunoSEQ multiplex PCR, the repertoire was profiled, and TCRdb retains in-frame clones only, with some absent. The sample carries 55,000 to 65,000 clones, roughly 90% recorded once. The sample in question was peripheral blood, obtained before any cancer treatment. These TCRs come from a man aged 35 to 69 with stage I squamous cell lung carcinoma.

In DNA, the CDR3 is TGTGCCAGTAGTACCCAACAGGGAGAGGTCACTGAAGCTTTCTTT. It yields the protein CASSTQQGEVTEAFF. The rearrangement links TRBV19 to TRBJ1-1; D is perhaps TRBD1 (6 bases). This CDR3 is built from 15 residues. Germline loops: CDR1 LNHDA, CDR2 SQIVND (reference sequence). V was trimmed by 4 bases and J by 4 bases, leaving 16 bases between them.

J is TRBJ1-1 and V is TRBV28; no reliable D call. With 2 bases removed from V and 11 bases from J, the gap between germline ends came to 15 bases. Germline V gene sequence: CDR1 MDHEN, CDR2 SYDVKM. The CDR3 is made up of 13 amino acids. Written as DNA, the CDR3 is TGTGCCAGCAGTTTAGGTGCGGTATCTGGTGCTTTCTTT. Translated: CASSLGAVSGAFF.

The chain employs TRBV5-8 and TRBJ1-1; the match to TRBD1 covers 8 bases. Germline values: CDR1 SGHTS, CDR2 YDEGEE. The ends lost 1 base at V and 4 bases at J; junction bases unmatched: 3. The CDR3 extends over 14 amino acids. The chain's CDR3 is CASSLWQGATEAFF. The CDR3 DNA follows: TGTGCCAGCAGCTTGTGGCAGGGGGCCACTGAAGCTTTCTTT. The whole variable domain, remainder taken from reference TRBV5-8 and TRBJ1-1, is EAGVTQSPTHLIKTRGQQATLRCSPISGHTSVYWYQQALGLGLQFLLWYDEGEERNRGNFPPRFSGRQFPNYSSELNVNALELEDSALYLCASSLWQGATEAFFGQGTRLTVV.

The chain employs TRBV29-1 and TRBJ1-2; D may be TRBD1 (5 bases). Germline CDR1 and CDR2: SQVTM and ANQGSEA. This CDR3 is built from 14 residues. Trimming stripped 6 bases from V and 5 bases from J, with 19 bases between. This CDR3 reads CSVGTQGFRYGYTF. The CDR3 region has the DNA TGCAGCGTCGGGACTCAGGGTTTTAGGTATGGCTACACCTTC.

The CDR3 is CSVDNEQFF. CDR3 coding DNA: TGCAGCGTTGACAATGAGCAGTTCTTC. The chain has TRBV29-1 and TRBJ2-1; no definite D call. Germline assignment: CDR1 SQVTM and CDR2 ANQGSEA. The CDR3 sequence is 9 residues long. V lost 3 bases, J lost 6 bases, and 0 bases lay in between.

V gene TRBV5-1 combines with J gene TRBJ1-2; D is uncertain. CDR3 size: 14 residues. Trimming pared 0 bases from V and 2 bases from J, leaving 8 bases between. CDR1 and CDR2 (germline): SGHRS, YFSETQ. DNA of the CDR3: TGCGCCAGCAGCTTGGACGCCGGAAACTATGGCTACACCTTC. This codes for CASSLDAGNYGYTF. Using reference TRBV5-1 and TRBJ1-2 for the parts outside the CDR3, the full variable domain is KAGVTQTPRYLIKTRGQQVTLSCSPISGHRSVSWYQQTPGQGLQFLFEYFSETQRNKGNFPGRFSGRQFSNSRSEMNVSTLELGDSALYLCASSLDAGNYGYTFGSGTRLTVV.

The chain employs TRBV18 and TRBJ1-3; no firm D call. This CDR3 comprises 15 residues. V lost 2 bases and J 0 bases, leaving 8 bases between the germline ends. Germline V CDR1 and CDR2: KGHSH, LQKENI. The CDR3 here is CASSPEAISGNTIYF. The CDR3 nucleotides are TGTGCCAGCTCACCAGAAGCTATCTCTGGAAACACCATATATTTT.

This chain uses TRBV4-1 with TRBJ2-5; 9 nucleotides match TRBD1. Germline CDR1 and CDR2: MGHRA and YSYEKL. The V and J ends lost 5 bases and 4 bases, in that order; junction bases with no gene match: 5. CDR3 size: 14 residues. This CDR3 is CASSGRQGVETQYF. The CDR3 nucleotides are TGCGCCAGCAGCGGGAGACAGGGGGTAGAGACCCAGTACTTC.

The chain is built from TRBV7-6 and TRBJ2-5, with 8 bases aligning to TRBD2. The CDR3 length is 18 residues. Germline assignment: CDR1 SGHVS and CDR2 FNYEAQ. The trim removed 6 bases at V and 1 base at J, leaving 16 bases unmatched. DNA of the CDR3: TGTGCCAGCAGTCCGATTAAGAGTACTAGCGGATTCCAAGAGACCCAGTACTTC. Translated, it gives CASSPIKSTSGFQETQYF.

The chain carries TRBV28 and TRBJ2-5; D unresolved. V gave up 6 bases and J gave up 5 bases, with 10 bases separating them. This CDR3 has 12 amino acids. CDR1 and CDR2 from the germline V gene are MDHEN and SYDVKM. The CDR3 DNA reads TGTGCCAGCAGGAAAGGGATGGAGACCCAGTACTTC. Translation gives CASRKGMETQYF.

The V and J genes are TRBV7-8 and TRBJ1-1, with no clear D. Germline V lookup: CDR1 SGHVS, CDR2 FQNEAQ. CDR3 size: 16 residues. V lost 0 bases and J lost 5, with 16 bases in between. CDR3 nucleotides: TGTGCCAGCAGCTTAGCGAGGTTCAGAGTATGGACTGAAGCTTTCTTT. This encodes CASSLARFRVWTEAFF.

J is TRBJ1-3 and V is TRBV28, with D perhaps matching TRBD1 (6 bases). Germline CDR1 and CDR2: MDHEN and SYDVKM. Between the trimmed V and J ends, which lost 4 bases and 4 bases, there was a span of 8 bases. The CDR3 has 13 residues. CDR3 DNA sequence: TGTGCCAGCAGTTCGGGACAAGGAAACACCATATATTTT. Protein product: CASSSGQGNTIYF. The whole variable domain, remainder taken from reference TRBV28 and TRBJ1-3, is DVKVTQSSRYLVKRTGEKVFLECVQDMDHENMFWYRQDPGLGLRLIYFSYDVKMKEKGDIPEGYSVSREKKERFSLILESASTNQTSMYLCASSSGQGNTIYFGEGSWLTVV.

J is TRBJ1-4 and V is TRBV4-2; D is possibly TRBD1 (6 bases). V was shortened by 4 bases and J by 7 bases, with 7 bases between the two germline ends. The CDR3 contains 12 residues. Germline V gene sequence: CDR1 LGHNA, CDR2 YNFKEQ. CDR3 in amino acids: CASSLDSEKLFF. CDR3 nucleotides: TGTGCCAGCAGCCTGGACAGTGAAAAACTGTTTTTT.

The chain joins TRBV6-1 to TRBJ2-3; TRBD1 agrees at 7 bases. The V gene end was trimmed by 7 bases and the J gene end by 3 bases; junction bases not matched to a gene: 1. The length of the CDR3 is 12 residues. Germline V CDR1 and CDR2: MNHNS, SASEGT. The CDR3 nucleotides read TGTGCCAGCACGGACAGGACAGATACGCAGTATTTT. This translates into CASTDRTDTQYF.

The chain carries TRBV6-8 and TRBJ1-5; the match to TRBD1 covers 7 bases. The CDR3 length is 19 residues. V was clipped by 0 bases and J by 1 base; unmatched bases: 12. In germline, CDR1 is MNHGY, CDR2 SAAAGT. The CDR3 region is CASSYSFQGGTESNQPQHF. The CDR3 bases are TGTGCCAGCAGTTACTCGTTCCAGGGGGGGACGGAGAGCAATCAGCCCCAGCATTTT.